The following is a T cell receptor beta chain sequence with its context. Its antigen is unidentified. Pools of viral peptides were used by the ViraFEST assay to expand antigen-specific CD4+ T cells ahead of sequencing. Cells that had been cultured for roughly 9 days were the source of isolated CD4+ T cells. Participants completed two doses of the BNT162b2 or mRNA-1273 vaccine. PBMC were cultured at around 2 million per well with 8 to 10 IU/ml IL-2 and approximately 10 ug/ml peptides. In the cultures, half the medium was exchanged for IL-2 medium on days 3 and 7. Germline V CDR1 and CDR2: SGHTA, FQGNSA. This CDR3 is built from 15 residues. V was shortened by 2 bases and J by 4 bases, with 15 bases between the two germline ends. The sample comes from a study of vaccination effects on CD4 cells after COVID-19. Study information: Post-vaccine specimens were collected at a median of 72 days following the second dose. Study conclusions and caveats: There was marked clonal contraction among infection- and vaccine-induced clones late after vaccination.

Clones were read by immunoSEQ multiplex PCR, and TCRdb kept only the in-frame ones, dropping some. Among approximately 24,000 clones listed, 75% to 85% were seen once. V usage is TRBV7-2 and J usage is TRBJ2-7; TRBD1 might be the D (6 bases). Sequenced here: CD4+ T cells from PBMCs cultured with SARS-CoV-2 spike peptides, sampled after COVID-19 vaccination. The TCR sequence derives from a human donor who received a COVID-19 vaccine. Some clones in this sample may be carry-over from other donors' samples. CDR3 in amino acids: CASSLSTGLGYEQYV. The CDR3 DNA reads TGTGCCAGCAGCTTATCGACAGGCTTGGGGTACGAGCAGTACGTC.